The next 27 T cell receptor beta chains were all read from a single sample in a study of T cells after posttransplantation cyclophosphamide. A marrow graft followed busulfan-fludarabine conditioning, with cyclophosphamide on days +3 and +4. Sequencing was performed with immunoSEQ multiplex PCR; in TCRdb, only in-frame clones are kept and a portion is missing. The table shows thousands of clones, with more than 65% occurring only once. The source was CD8+ T cells sorted from PBMCs, collected approximately 1,200 days after allogeneic stem cell transplant with posttransplant cyclophosphamide. The receptors here all came from a female patient in her forties or fifties who received an allogeneic stem cell transplant from a related donor, was CMV-positive, and had no GVHD. Some T cells may be supplied by the graft donor.

V is TRBV4-1 and J is TRBJ1-5; D unclear. Per germline, CDR1 MGHRA and CDR2 YSYEKL. The CDR3 runs to 14 residues. V gave up 8 bases and J gave up 0 bases, with 11 bases separating them. CDR3 residues: CASQDLNSNQPQHF. Written as DNA, the CDR3 is TGCGCCAGCCAGGATCTGAATAGCAATCAGCCCCAGCATTTT.

V usage is TRBV5-1 and J usage is TRBJ2-7, with unresolved D. Germline V gene sequence: CDR1 SGHRS, CDR2 YFSETQ. V was shortened by 2 bases and J by 3 bases, with 12 bases between the two germline ends. CDR3 length: 14 amino acids. The CDR3 DNA follows: TGCGCCAGCAGCTTCGAGTTAGAGGTCTACGAGCAGTACTTC. Its translation: CASSFELEVYEQYF.

The chain employs TRBV28 and TRBJ2-1, with 8 bases aligning to TRBD1. V was pared by 6 bases and J by 4 bases, with 11 bases of the junction left unmatched. CDR1 is MDHEN and CDR2 is SYDVKM in the germline V gene. The CDR3 length is 16 residues. CDR3 sequence reads: CASRRHQGAQYNEQFF. The CDR3 nucleotides read TGTGCCAGCAGACGTCACCAGGGGGCGCAGTACAATGAGCAGTTCTTC.

The chain is built from TRBV10-1 and TRBJ1-1; D not resolved. Trimming took off 3 bases at V and 10 bases at J, with 12 bases between the two ends. This CDR3 has 12 residues. Germline CDR1 and CDR2: WNHNN and SYGVQD (reference sequence). The CDR3 loop is CASSDGGLRAFF. The CDR3 DNA reads TGCGCCAGCAGTGATGGCGGACTTAGAGCTTTCTTT.

The chain employs TRBV19 and TRBJ2-7; D gene ambiguous. Germline V gene lookup returns CDR1 LNHDA and CDR2 SQIVND (reference sequence). The length of the CDR3 is 12 residues. Between the trimmed V and J ends, which lost 3 bases and 5 bases, there was a span of 8 bases. CDR3 sequence: CASSMAGNEQYF. The CDR3 region has the DNA TGTGCCAGTAGTATGGCAGGAAACGAGCAGTACTTC. Combining the CDR3 with reference TRBV19 and TRBJ2-7 gives the whole variable domain DGGITQSPKYLFRKEGQNVTLSCEQNLNHDAMYWYRQDPGQGLRLIYYSQIVNDFQKGDIAEGYSVSREKKESFPLTVTSAQKNPTAFYLCASSMAGNEQYFGPGTRLTVT.

V is TRBV7-3 and J is TRBJ1-3, with D hard to call. The CDR3 totals 15 residues. V was cut by 5 bases and J by 0 bases, with 11 bases left in between. The germline gives CDR1 SGHTA, CDR2 FQGTGA. CDR3 amino acids: CASSPDGSSGNTIYF. CDR3 nucleotide sequence: TGTGCCAGCAGCCCAGATGGGAGCTCTGGAAACACCATATATTTT.

The V call is TRBV10-2, the J call TRBJ2-2, with TRBD2 matching over 10 bases. V dropped 10 bases and J dropped 3; count of bases not matched to a gene: 5. The germline V gene encodes CDR1 WSHSY and CDR2 SAAADI. This CDR3 contains 14 residues. The CDR3 DNA is TGCGCCACCGTAGCGGGGGGCTACACCGGGGAGCTGTTTTTT. Protein sequence: CATVAGGYTGELFF.

The chain carries TRBV4-2 and TRBJ2-1; D is unresolved. Trimming stripped 0 bases from V and 8 bases from J, with 11 bases between. This CDR3 comprises 14 residues. In germline, CDR1 is LGHNA, CDR2 YNFKEQ. CDR3 region: CASSQDNPRDEQFF. CDR3 sequence (DNA): TGTGCCAGCAGCCAAGATAATCCCCGCGATGAGCAGTTCTTC.

The chain links TRBV10-3 to TRBJ1-2; maybe TRBD1 (5 bases). Trimming shortened V by 0 bases and J by 4 bases, and 15 bases separated the two germline ends. Germline CDR1 is ENHRY and CDR2 is SYGVKD. This CDR3 region has 16 residues. CDR3 in amino acids: CAISESTGPPGYGYTF. The DNA for the CDR3 is TGTGCCATCAGTGAGTCTACAGGCCCACCGGGCTATGGCTACACCTTC.

This clone was counted only a few times. Other DNA sequences from this sample encode an identical CDR3 as well. The chain is built from TRBV9 and TRBJ2-7; 9 bases match TRBD1. The CDR3 spans 15 residues. Germline CDR1 is SGDLS and CDR2 is YYNGEE. With 8 bases clipped from V and 2 bases from J, the junction kept 11 bases outside the gene matches. The CDR3 nucleotides read TGTGCCAGTTGTTTCGGACAGGGGACGGCCTACGAGCAGTACTTC. It yields the protein CASCFGQGTAYEQYF.

The chain employs TRBV4-2 and TRBJ2-3; no clear D. The CDR3 length is 14 residues. Deletions cut 0 bases from V and 5 bases from J, with 9 bases between. Germline V gene sequence: CDR1 LGHNA, CDR2 YNFKEQ. Here the CDR3 DNA reads TGTGCCAGCAGCCAAGAGTCTCAGGTAGATACGCAGTATTTT. This translates into CASSQESQVDTQYF.

This chain uses TRBV4-1 with TRBJ2-3, with TRBD2 matching over 13 bases. J gave up 0 bases and V 4 bases, and 7 bases lay outside the gene matches. The CDR3 is 18 residues long. Germline V gene lookup returns CDR1 MGHRA and CDR2 YSYEKL. The CDR3 nucleotides read TGCGCCAGCAGCCCCTGGACTAGCGGGGGACCTAGCACAGATACGCAGTATTTT. Encoded protein: CASSPWTSGGPSTDTQYF.

This clone was seen a few times. The rearrangement joins TRBV7-2 to TRBJ2-2; D gene ambiguous. Germline V gives CDR1 SGHTA, CDR2 FQGNSA. CDR3 length: 15 amino acids. The ends were cut back, 5 bases at V and 4 bases at J, with 14 bases in the middle. CDR3 coding DNA: TGTGCCAGCAGCACAACCCCCGCTGGCACCGGGGAGCTGTTTTTT. Protein product: CASSTTPAGTGELFF.

The chain couples TRBV9 to TRBJ2-7; tentative D call: TRBD1 (6 bases). This CDR3 region has 15 residues. The V end was cut by 10 bases, the J end by 4 bases, with 24 bases between. Germline V gene lookup returns CDR1 SGDLS and CDR2 YYNGEE. The CDR3: CACFIKQGTAYEQYF. CDR3 nucleotides: TGTGCCTGTTTTATCAAGCAGGGGACGGCATACGAGCAGTACTTC.

A single count supports this clone. The rearrangement uses TRBV7-6 and TRBJ2-3, with a tentative D call TRBD1 (5 bases). Germline V lookup: CDR1 SGHVS, CDR2 FNYEAQ. V was clipped by 2 bases and J by 4 bases, with 10 bases between them. The CDR3 spans 14 residues. CDR3 coding DNA: TGTGCCAGCAGCTTATTCAGGGCCGCAGATACGCAGTATTTT. It is translated as CASSLFRAADTQYF.

A word on this clone: At the DNA level, this CDR3 is encoded by other sequences in the same sample as well. The genes are TRBV25-1 and TRBJ1-1; D gene ambiguous. The V end lost 3 bases, the J end lost 5 bases, and 7 bases lay between the germline ends. Germline-derived CDR1 and CDR2 are MGHDK and SYGVNS. The CDR3 is 12 residues long. The CDR3 region has the DNA TGTGCCAGCAGTGACCTCGGGACTGAAGCTTTCTTT. Protein: CASSDLGTEAFF.

The rearrangement links TRBV2 to TRBJ2-1; 8 bases agree with TRBD2. Trimming removed 4 bases from V and 6 bases from J; junction bases left unmatched: 5. Germline V gene data show CDR1 as SNHLY and CDR2 as FYNNEI. The CDR3 is 14 residues long. The CDR3 DNA reads TGTGCCAGCAGTGTGCGGGAGGCAGGCAATGAGCAGTTCTTC. Its translation: CASSVREAGNEQFF.

This clone is medium-sized by share. The chain joins TRBV27 to TRBJ2-1; D remains ambiguous. This CDR3 region has 17 residues. The germline V gene has CDR1 MNHEY and CDR2 SMNVEV (reference sequence). Deletions cut 7 bases from V and 0 bases from J, with 19 bases between. The CDR3 protein is CASTITGSSLSYNEQFF. DNA of the CDR3: TGTGCCAGCACCATAACCGGGTCCTCCCTCTCCTACAATGAGCAGTTCTTC.

Points on this clone: This sample includes further DNA sequences coding for the same CDR3. V is TRBV9 and J is TRBJ2-7, with D possibly matching TRBD1 (6 bases). This CDR3 has 15 amino acids. Trimming shortened V by 9 bases and J by 2 bases, and 21 bases separated the two germline ends. Germline CDR1 reads SGDLS; CDR2 reads YYNGEE. CDR3 sequence (DNA): TGTGCCATCATTTTCGGGCAGGGGACGGCCTACGAGCAGTACTTC. Translation: CAIIFGQGTAYEQYF. Supplemented by reference TRBV9 and TRBJ2-7, the full variable domain reads DSGVTQTPKHLITATGQRVTLRCSPRSGDLSVYWYQQSLDQGLQFLIQYYNGEERAKGNILERFSAQQFPDLHSELNLSSLELGDSALYFCAIIFGQGTAYEQYFGPGTRLTVT.

About this clone: This sample also contains other DNA sequences that code for the same CDR3. This chain links TRBV9 with TRBJ2-7; D might be TRBD1 (5 bases). The CDR3 consists of 15 residues. V lost 7 bases and J lost 2, with 19 bases in between. Germline lookup yields CDR1 SGDLS and CDR2 YYNGEE. CDR3 amino acids: CASCIKQETAYEQYF. The CDR3 nucleotides are TGTGCCAGCTGCATCAAACAGGAGACGGCCTACGAGCAGTACTTC.

This chain uses TRBV27 with TRBJ2-2; D uncertain. Trimming took off 4 bases at V and 7 bases at J, with 7 bases between the two ends. The CDR3 covers 12 residues. In germline, CDR1 is MNHEY, CDR2 SMNVEV (reference sequence). In DNA, the CDR3 is TGTGCCAGCAGTTCTCCAGGCGGGGAGCTGTTTTTT. This translates into CASSSPGGELFF.

This chain uses TRBV5-6 with TRBJ1-5; 9 bases map to TRBD1. Per the germline V gene, CDR1 is SGHDT and CDR2 is YYEEEE. This CDR3 has 17 amino acids. Trimming at V came to 5 bases and at J to 1 base, leaving 10 bases not matched to a gene. In DNA, the CDR3 is TGTGCCAGCAGTTCGATTACAGGGGGCGGAAGCAATCAGCCCCAGCATTTT. Protein sequence: CASSSITGGGSNQPQHF.

The rearrangement uses TRBV7-3 and TRBJ2-2, with 8 bases fitting TRBD2. CDR3 length: 14 residues. With V trimmed by 6 bases and J by 5 bases, 5 bases remained unmatched. The germline CDR1 and CDR2 sequences are SGHTA and FQGTGA. CDR3 amino acids: CASSMRGATGELFF. The CDR3 DNA reads TGTGCCAGCAGTATGCGGGGGGCTACCGGGGAGCTGTTTTTT.

This clone was recorded a few times. This same CDR3 is encoded by further DNA sequences in the sample. The gene calls are TRBV9 and TRBJ2-7; 7 bases match TRBD1. J was trimmed by 2 bases and V by 7 bases; bases with no gene match: 12. This CDR3 contains 15 residues. CDR1 is SGDLS and CDR2 is YYNGEE in the germline V gene. CDR3 amino acids: CASCFEQGTAYEQYF. In nucleotides, the CDR3 is TGTGCCAGCTGTTTCGAACAGGGGACGGCCTACGAGCAGTACTTC. The variable domain in full, with the rest retrieved from reference TRBV9 and TRBJ2-7, is DSGVTQTPKHLITATGQRVTLRCSPRSGDLSVYWYQQSLDQGLQFLIQYYNGEERAKGNILERFSAQQFPDLHSELNLSSLELGDSALYFCASCFEQGTAYEQYFGPGTRLTVT.

The chain uses TRBV27 and TRBJ2-7, with D perhaps matching TRBD1 (6 bases). The CDR3 contains 14 residues. The germline V gene has CDR1 MNHEY and CDR2 SMNVEV (reference sequence). Trimming took 3 bases from V and 2 from J, leaving 11 bases between them. CDR3 protein: CASSLAGVTYEQYF. The DNA of the CDR3 is TGTGCCAGCAGTTTGGCAGGGGTCACCTACGAGCAGTACTTC.

The gene calls are TRBV27 and TRBJ2-7; TRBD1 matches 8 bases. Looked up from germline, CDR1 is MNHEY and CDR2 is SMNVEV (reference sequence). The CDR3 has 11 residues. V shed 5 bases and J 7 bases; nucleotides not matched to a gene: 1. The CDR3 bases are TGTGCCAGCAGTCACAGGGGGGAGCAGTACTTC. Residues: CASSHRGEQYF.

The table lists this clone with a count of one. The CDR3, as DNA: TGTGCCAGCAGTTTAGGCGGACAGGCGTACGAGCAGTACTTC. Its protein is CASSLGGQAYEQYF. J is TRBJ2-7 and V is TRBV5-6; the match to TRBD1 covers 7 bases. CDR3 size: 14 residues. V shed 5 bases, J shed 4 bases, and the junction held 9 bases outside the gene matches. Germline V gives CDR1 SGHDT, CDR2 YYEEEE.